This TCR beta chain was obtained from a study of blood T cell repertoires in COVID-19. Across the whole study: COVID-19 samples collected from the United States, Italy and Spain covered acute and convalescent phases.

Germline CDR1 reads ENHRY; CDR2 reads SYGVKD. This CDR3 comprises 12 residues. Trimming took 8 bases from V and 5 from J; bases not matched to a gene: 4. As handled by the study authors: It was from reference gene primer amplification that nucleated cell counts were estimated. Clones were read by immunoSEQ multiplex PCR, and TCRdb kept only the in-frame ones, dropping some. The V and J calls and clone size come from that table; D and trimming were worked out from the DNA. The table shows approximately 170,000 clones, with roughly nine tenths occurring only once. This receptor was obtained from a man in his 60s with active or convalescent COVID-19. The rearrangement uses TRBV10-3 and TRBJ1-1; 8 nucleotides align to TRBD1. The sample comprised peripheral blood. CDR3: CAIGQGGTEAFF. CDR3 sequence (DNA): TGTGCCATCGGACAGGGAGGTACTGAAGCTTTCTTT.